The 16 T cell receptor beta chains listed next were all sequenced from one sample in a study of metastatic and nonmetastatic thyroid tumors. TCRdb ran MiXCR on the PCR reads. The data hold about 27,000 clones, with roughly 15% observed a single time. There were no patients who had received any treatment before thyroid surgery. What was sequenced was blood. The receptors were gathered from a male donor with papillary thyroid cancer or a benign thyroid nodule (not recorded which). Some clones in this sample may be carry-over from other donors' samples.

This clone was counted many times. The chain employs TRBV3-1 and TRBJ2-2; 7 bases agree with TRBD2. CDR1 is LGHDT, CDR2 YNNKEL, per germline (reference sequence). Unmatched junction bases numbered 6, after V lost 0 bases and J lost 5 bases. The CDR3 extends over 16 amino acids. This CDR3 reads CASSQDGGSVTGELFF. The DNA of the CDR3 is TGTGCCAGCAGCCAAGATGGCGGGAGTGTTACCGGGGAGCTGTTTTTT.

In this sample, this clone turned up a few times. The chain uses TRBV7-2 and TRBJ2-7; TRBD1 agrees at 8 bases. V trimming: 4 bases; J trimming: 4 bases; junction bases outside the gene matches: 6. The germline CDR1 and CDR2 sequences are SGHTA and FQGNSA. CDR3 size: 14 residues. The CDR3 reads CASSSRTGRYEQYF. The CDR3 DNA sequence: TGTGCCAGCAGCTCACGGACAGGGAGATACGAGCAGTACTTC.

The chain has TRBV3-1 and TRBJ2-5, with unresolved D. CDR1 is LGHDT, CDR2 YNNKEL, per germline (reference sequence). Trimming left V 6 bases short and J 8 bases short, with 13 bases between. The CDR3 runs to 12 residues. The CDR3 DNA reads TGTGCCAGCAGAAGGACCCAATATACCCAGTACTTC. This translates into CASRRTQYTQYF.

The chain joins TRBV4-3 to TRBJ2-2; D gene ambiguous. CDR1 and CDR2 (germline): LGHNA, YSLEER. Trimming shortened V by 0 bases and J by 7 bases, and 9 bases separated the two germline ends. The CDR3 sequence is 14 residues long. CDR3 residues: CASSQEAPGGELFF. The CDR3 nucleotides read TGCGCCAGCAGCCAAGAAGCTCCGGGCGGGGAGCTGTTTTTT.

On this clone itself: The junction differs from germline at one of its ends, possibly a read error. This rearrangement joins TRBV19 to TRBJ2-1; D may be TRBD2 (5 bases). The CDR3 runs to 17 residues. Germline CDR1 LNHDA, CDR2 SQIVND (reference sequence). The CDR3 loop is CASNTFRGLGDRNEQFF. The CDR3, as DNA: TGTGCAAGTAACACCTTTAGAGGGCTCGGCGATAGAAATGAGCAGTTCTTC.

At least ten counts were recorded for this clone. The chain combines TRBV10-3 with TRBJ2-1, with 7 bases identical to TRBD2. This CDR3 has 14 amino acids. The V gene end was trimmed by 3 bases and the J gene end by 4 bases; junction bases not matched to a gene: 3. Germline CDR1 ENHRY, CDR2 SYGVKD. The CDR3 spells CAISDLAEYNEQFF. CDR3 nucleotide sequence: TGTGCCATCAGTGACCTAGCGGAATACAATGAGCAGTTCTTC.

This clone was recorded at least ten times. The genes are TRBV20-1 and TRBJ2-7; 12 bases align to TRBD2. The J segment lost 2 bases and the V segment lost 4 bases, leaving 6 bases of the junction unmatched. The germline V gene has CDR1 DFQATT and CDR2 SNEGSKA (reference sequence). The CDR3 sequence is 15 residues long. CDR3 bases: TGCAGTGCTACGGGTCCTAGCGGGAGGGCCTACGAGCAGTACTTC. Its translation: CSATGPSGRAYEQYF.

This clone was detected many times. The rearrangement links TRBV28 to TRBJ2-1; 7 bases fit TRBD2. Germline V gives CDR1 MDHEN, CDR2 SYDVKM. CDR3 length: 18 amino acids. Unmatched junction bases numbered 14, after V lost 3 bases and J lost 3 bases. This CDR3 reads CASSFFGSGGGNYNEQFF. Here the CDR3 DNA reads TGTGCCAGCAGTTTTTTCGGGTCAGGCGGGGGTAACTACAATGAGCAGTTCTTC.

This clone showed up many times. The sample holds other DNA sequences that translate to the same CDR3. The CDR3 here is CASSQPPGGSSNSPLHF. CDR3 sequence (DNA): TGCGCCAGCAGCCAACCACCGGGGGGGTCAAGTAATTCACCCCTCCACTTT. The genes are TRBV4-1 and TRBJ1-6, with D possibly matching TRBD1 (5 bases). Trimming stripped 2 bases from V and 6 bases from J, with 17 bases between. Looked up from germline, CDR1 is MGHRA and CDR2 is YSYEKL. The CDR3 totals 17 residues.

At least ten counts were recorded for this clone. This chain connects TRBV6-1 to TRBJ2-7; the match to TRBD2 covers 7 bases. Germline CDR1 MNHNS, CDR2 SASEGT. The CDR3 contains 12 residues. J lost 5 bases, V lost 7 bases, and 5 bases had no gene match. The CDR3 sequence is CASTTSAHEQYF. In DNA, the CDR3 is TGTGCCAGCACAACTAGCGCCCACGAGCAGTACTTC.

In its sample, this clone ranks as medium-sized (0.01 to 0.1%). This chain joins TRBV15 and TRBJ2-7; D remains unclear. CDR1 is LNHNV and CDR2 is YYDKDF in the germline V gene (reference sequence). The CDR3 has 13 amino acids. V was cut by 0 bases and J by 5 bases, with 8 bases left in between. CDR3 coding DNA: TGTGCCACCAGCAGAGATGTGGGTAACGAGCAGTACTTC. Its protein product is CATSRDVGNEQYF.

The chain combines TRBV28 with TRBJ1-5, with 11 positions matching TRBD1. Germline V gene lookup returns CDR1 MDHEN and CDR2 SYDVKM. V gave up 6 bases and J gave up 4 bases; unmatched junction bases: 14. The CDR3 totals 18 residues. CDR3 bases: TGTGCCAGCAGCAACCGGACAGGGGGCGAATCTTTAAATCAGCCCCAGCATTTT. As protein: CASSNRTGGESLNQPQHF.

This clone was recorded many times. The rearrangement uses TRBV10-3 and TRBJ1-2; D is unclear. V was shortened by 6 bases and J by 8 bases, with 19 bases between the two germline ends. CDR3 length: 14 amino acids. From germline, CDR1 is ENHRY and CDR2 SYGVKD. CDR3 bases: TGTGCCATCAGCGAGCCGGGAGAGGCCTTAGGCTACACCTTC. As protein: CAISEPGEALGYTF.

In its sample, this clone was seen many times. The chain joins TRBV11-2 to TRBJ1-6, with a possible D match to TRBD1 (5 bases). Germline assignment: CDR1 SGHAT and CDR2 FQNNGV. There are 19 residues in the CDR3. The ends were cut back, 3 bases at V and 10 bases at J, with 28 bases in the middle. CDR3 coding DNA: TGTGCCAGCAGCTTGCAGGAGACCGGGACCCCCTATAATTGGTCACCCCTCCACTTT. Translated: CASSLQETGTPYNWSPLHF.

This clone was recorded at least ten times. This specimen includes other DNA sequences encoding the same CDR3. The chain joins TRBV12-3 or TRBV12-4 to TRBJ1-3; D gene uncertain. This CDR3 spans 15 amino acids. V gave up 6 bases and J gave up 7 bases, with 19 bases separating them. The DNA for the CDR3 is TGTGCCAGCAGGAGTTCCGGGGAGTCCGGGAACACCATATATTTT. Amino acid sequence: CASRSSGESGNTIYF.

Relative to its sample, this clone is medium-sized. The gene calls are TRBV25-1 and TRBJ2-7; D unresolved. V was trimmed by 3 bases and J by 1 base, leaving 19 bases between them. CDR1 is MGHDK, CDR2 SYGVNS, per germline. This CDR3 region has 17 residues. The CDR3 DNA sequence: TGTGCCAGCAGTGACGTAAGGTCTGGACGGCCTTCCTACGAGCAGTACTTC. Protein product: CASSDVRSGRPSYEQYF.